This TCR beta chain was sequenced during a study of OX40 agonist ivuxolimab in advanced cancers. Study information: Patients with hepatocellular carcinoma, melanoma, renal cell or head and neck cancer made up the dose-escalation patients.

On this clone: Its target is not known.

From germline, CDR1 is SGDLS and CDR2 YYNGEE. This CDR3 has 15 amino acids. Trimming removed 0 bases from V and 3 bases from J, with 13 bases in between. Using immunoSEQ multiplex PCR, the repertoire was profiled, and TCRdb retains in-frame clones only, with some absent. The sample shows approximately 80,000 clones, around 90% of them seen only once. General observations from the study: Fewer expanded clones were found on average in CD4+ than in CD8+ T cells.

This TCR derives from an adult with an advanced solid tumor such as melanoma, head and neck, liver or kidney cancer. The V call is TRBV9, the J call TRBJ2-7; a possible D gene is TRBD1 (5 bases). The sample in question was CD4+ or CD8+ T cells sorted from blood, obtained in a trial of the OX40 agonist ivuxolimab. Here the CDR3 reads CASSVGVDTLYEQYF. Here the CDR3 DNA reads TGTGCCAGCAGCGTAGGGGTGGACACCCTCTACGAGCAGTACTTC.